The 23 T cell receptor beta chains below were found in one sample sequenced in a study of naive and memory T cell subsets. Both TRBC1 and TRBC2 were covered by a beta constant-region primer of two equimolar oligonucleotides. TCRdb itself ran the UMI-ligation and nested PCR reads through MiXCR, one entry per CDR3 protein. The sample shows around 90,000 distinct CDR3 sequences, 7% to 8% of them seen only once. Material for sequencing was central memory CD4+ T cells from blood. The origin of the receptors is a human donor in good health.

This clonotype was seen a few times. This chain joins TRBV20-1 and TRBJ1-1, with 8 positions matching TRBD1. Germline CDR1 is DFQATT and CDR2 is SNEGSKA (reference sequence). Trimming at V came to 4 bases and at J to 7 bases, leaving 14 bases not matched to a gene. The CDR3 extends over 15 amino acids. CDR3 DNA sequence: TGCAGTGCTATACCAGGGGGCTTTATCGACGATGAAGCTTTCTTT. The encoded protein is CSAIPGGFIDDEAFF.

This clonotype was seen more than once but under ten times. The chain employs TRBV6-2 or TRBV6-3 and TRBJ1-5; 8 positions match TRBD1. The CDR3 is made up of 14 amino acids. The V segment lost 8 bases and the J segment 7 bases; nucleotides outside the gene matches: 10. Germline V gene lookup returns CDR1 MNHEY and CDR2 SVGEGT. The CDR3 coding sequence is TGTGCCAGCGGACAGGGTTTAAGGAGCCAGCCCCAGCATTTT. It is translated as CASGQGLRSQPQHF.

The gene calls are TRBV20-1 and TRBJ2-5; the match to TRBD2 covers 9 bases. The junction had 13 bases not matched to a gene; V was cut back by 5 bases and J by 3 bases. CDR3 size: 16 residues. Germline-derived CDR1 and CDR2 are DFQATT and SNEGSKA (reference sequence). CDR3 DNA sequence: TGCAGTGCTTTCTTCGGTAGCGGGGGTCTAGAAGAGACCCAGTACTTC. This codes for CSAFFGSGGLEETQYF.

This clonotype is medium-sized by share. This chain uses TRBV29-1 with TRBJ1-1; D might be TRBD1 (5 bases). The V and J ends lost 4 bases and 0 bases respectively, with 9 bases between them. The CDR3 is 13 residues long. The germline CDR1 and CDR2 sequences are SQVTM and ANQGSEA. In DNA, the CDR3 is TGCAGCGTTGTAGGGGAACTGAACACTGAAGCTTTCTTT. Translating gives CSVVGELNTEAFF.

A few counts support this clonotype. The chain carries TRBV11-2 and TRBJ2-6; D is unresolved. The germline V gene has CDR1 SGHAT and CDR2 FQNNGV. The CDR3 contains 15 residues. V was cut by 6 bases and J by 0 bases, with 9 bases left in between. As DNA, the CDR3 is TGTGCCAGCAGGACGCCGTTCTCTGGGGCCAACGTCCTGACTTTC. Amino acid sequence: CASRTPFSGANVLTF.

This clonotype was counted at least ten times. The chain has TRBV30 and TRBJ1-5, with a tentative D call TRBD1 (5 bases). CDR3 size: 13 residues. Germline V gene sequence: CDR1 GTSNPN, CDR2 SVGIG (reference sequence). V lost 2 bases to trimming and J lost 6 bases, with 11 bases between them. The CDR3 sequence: CAWSTQGVQPQHF. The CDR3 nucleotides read TGTGCCTGGAGTACCCAAGGGGTTCAGCCCCAGCATTTT.

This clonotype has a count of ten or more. CDR3 amino acids: CASSPGSLRGRGTDTQYF. CDR3 DNA: TGTGCCAGCAGCCCCGGGAGTTTGCGGGGAAGGGGCACAGATACGCAGTATTTT. The chain has TRBV7-2 and TRBJ2-3; tentative D call: TRBD2 (6 bases). The CDR3 sequence is 18 residues long. Trimming left V 5 bases short and J 1 base short, with 22 bases between. The germline gives CDR1 SGHTA, CDR2 FQGNSA.

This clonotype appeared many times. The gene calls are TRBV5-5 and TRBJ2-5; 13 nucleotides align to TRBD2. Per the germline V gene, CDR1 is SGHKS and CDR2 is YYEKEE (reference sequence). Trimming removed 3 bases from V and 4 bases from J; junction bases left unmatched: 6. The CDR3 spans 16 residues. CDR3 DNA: TGTGCCAGCAGCTACGGAGGGACTAGCGGGGTAGAGACCCAGTACTTC. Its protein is CASSYGGTSGVETQYF.

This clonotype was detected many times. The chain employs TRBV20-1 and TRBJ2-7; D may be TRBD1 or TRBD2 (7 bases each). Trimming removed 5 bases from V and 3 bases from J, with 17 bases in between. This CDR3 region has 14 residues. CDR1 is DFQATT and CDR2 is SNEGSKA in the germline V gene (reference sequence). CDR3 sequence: CSAQSRGGNYEQYF. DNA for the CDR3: TGCAGTGCTCAAAGCAGGGGGGGAAACTACGAGCAGTACTTC.

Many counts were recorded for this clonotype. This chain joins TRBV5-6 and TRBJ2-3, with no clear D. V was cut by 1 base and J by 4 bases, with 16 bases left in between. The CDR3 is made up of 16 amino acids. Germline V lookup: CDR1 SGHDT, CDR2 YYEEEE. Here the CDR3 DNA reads TGTGCCAGCAGCTTGTTCTGGAGTTATAAAGCAGATACGCAGTATTTT. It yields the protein CASSLFWSYKADTQYF.

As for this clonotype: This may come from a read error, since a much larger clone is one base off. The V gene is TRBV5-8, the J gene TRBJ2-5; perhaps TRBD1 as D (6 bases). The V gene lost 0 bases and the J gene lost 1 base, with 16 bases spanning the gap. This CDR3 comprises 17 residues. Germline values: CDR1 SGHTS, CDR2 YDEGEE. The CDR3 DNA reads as TGTGCCAGCAGCTTGGTATCTGTCTGGACAGTCCAAGAGACCCAGTACTTC. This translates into CASSLVSVWTVQETQYF.

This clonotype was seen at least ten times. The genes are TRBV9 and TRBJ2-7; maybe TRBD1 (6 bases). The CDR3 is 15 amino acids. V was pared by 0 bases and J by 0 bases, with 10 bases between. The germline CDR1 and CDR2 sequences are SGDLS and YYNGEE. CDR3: CASSVAPGHSYEQYF. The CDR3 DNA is TGTGCCAGCAGCGTAGCGCCGGGACACTCCTACGAGCAGTACTTC. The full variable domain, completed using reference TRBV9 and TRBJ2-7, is DSGVTQTPKHLITATGQRVTLRCSPRSGDLSVYWYQQSLDQGLQFLIQYYNGEERAKGNILERFSAQQFPDLHSELNLSSLELGDSALYFCASSVAPGHSYEQYFGPGTRLTVT.

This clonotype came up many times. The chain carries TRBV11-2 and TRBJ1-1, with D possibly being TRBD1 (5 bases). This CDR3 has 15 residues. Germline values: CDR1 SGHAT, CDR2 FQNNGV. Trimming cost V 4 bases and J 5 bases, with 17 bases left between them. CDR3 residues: CASSSEGIRVTEAFF. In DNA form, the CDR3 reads TGTGCCAGCAGCTCTGAGGGCATCAGGGTTACTGAAGCTTTCTTT.

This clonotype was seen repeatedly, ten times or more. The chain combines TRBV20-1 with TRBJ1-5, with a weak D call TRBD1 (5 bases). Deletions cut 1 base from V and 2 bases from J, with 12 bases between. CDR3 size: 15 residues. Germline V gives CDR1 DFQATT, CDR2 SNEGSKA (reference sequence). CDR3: CSARAGGDGNQPQHF. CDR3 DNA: TGCAGTGCTAGAGCGGGGGGAGACGGCAATCAGCCCCAGCATTTT.

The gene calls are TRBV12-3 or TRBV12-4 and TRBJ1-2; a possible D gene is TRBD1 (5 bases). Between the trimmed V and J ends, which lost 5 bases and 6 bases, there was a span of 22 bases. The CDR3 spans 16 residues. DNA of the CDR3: TGTGCCAGCAGTACCCGGGCCGGGGGAGCGGGGAATGGCTACACCTTC. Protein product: CASSTRAGGAGNGYTF.

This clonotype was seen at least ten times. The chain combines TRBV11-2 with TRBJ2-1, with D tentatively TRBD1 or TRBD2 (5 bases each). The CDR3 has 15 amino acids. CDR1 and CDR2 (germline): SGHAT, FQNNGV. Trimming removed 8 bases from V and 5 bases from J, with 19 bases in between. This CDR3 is CASGGAYLKNNEQFF. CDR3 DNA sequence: TGTGCCAGCGGGGGAGCGTACCTCAAAAACAATGAGCAGTTCTTC.

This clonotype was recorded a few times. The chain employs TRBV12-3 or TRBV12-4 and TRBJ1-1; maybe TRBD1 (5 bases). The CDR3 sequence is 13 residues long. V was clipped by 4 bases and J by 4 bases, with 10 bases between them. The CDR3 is CASSSNQGTEAFF. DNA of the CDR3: TGTGCCAGCAGTTCTAACCAGGGCACTGAAGCTTTCTTT.

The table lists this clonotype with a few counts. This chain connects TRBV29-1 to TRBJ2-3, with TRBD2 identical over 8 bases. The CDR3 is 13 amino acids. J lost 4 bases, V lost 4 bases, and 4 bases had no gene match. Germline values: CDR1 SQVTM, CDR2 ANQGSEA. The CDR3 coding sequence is TGCAGCGTTGTCGGGGGGGGGGCAGATACGCAGTATTTT. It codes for CSVVGGGADTQYF.

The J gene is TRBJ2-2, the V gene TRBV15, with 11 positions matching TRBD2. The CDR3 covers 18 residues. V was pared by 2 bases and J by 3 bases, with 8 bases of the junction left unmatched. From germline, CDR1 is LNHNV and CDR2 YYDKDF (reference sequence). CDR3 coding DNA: TGTGCCACCAGCAGATCCTACTTTAGCGGGAGGGACACCGGGGAGCTGTTTTTT. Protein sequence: CATSRSYFSGRDTGELFF. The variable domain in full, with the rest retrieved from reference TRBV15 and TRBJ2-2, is DAMVIQNPRYQVTQFGKPVTLSCSQTLNHNVMYWYQQKSSQAPKLLFHYYDKDFNNEADTPDNFQSRRPNTSFCFLDIRSPGLGDTAMYLCATSRSYFSGRDTGELFFGEGSRLTVL.

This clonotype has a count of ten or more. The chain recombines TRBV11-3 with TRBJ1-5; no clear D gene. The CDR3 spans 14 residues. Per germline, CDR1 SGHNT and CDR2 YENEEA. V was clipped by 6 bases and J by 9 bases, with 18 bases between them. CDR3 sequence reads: CASRPGSPAVPQHF. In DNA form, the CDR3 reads TGTGCCAGCAGACCCGGGAGCCCCGCCGTGCCCCAGCATTTT.

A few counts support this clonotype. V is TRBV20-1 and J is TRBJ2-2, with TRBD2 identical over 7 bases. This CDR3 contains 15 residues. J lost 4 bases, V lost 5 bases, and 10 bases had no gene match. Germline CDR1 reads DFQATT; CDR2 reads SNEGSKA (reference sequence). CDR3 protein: CSAGRAGRTTGELFF. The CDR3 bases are TGCAGTGCTGGGAGGGCGGGGAGGACCACCGGGGAGCTGTTTTTT.

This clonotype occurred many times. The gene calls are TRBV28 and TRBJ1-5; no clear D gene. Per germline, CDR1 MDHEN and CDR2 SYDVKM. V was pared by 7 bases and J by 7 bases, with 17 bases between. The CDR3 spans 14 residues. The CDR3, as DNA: TGTGCCAGCACCACTCGGCGGGGATCCCAGCCCCAGCATTTT. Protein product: CASTTRRGSQPQHF.

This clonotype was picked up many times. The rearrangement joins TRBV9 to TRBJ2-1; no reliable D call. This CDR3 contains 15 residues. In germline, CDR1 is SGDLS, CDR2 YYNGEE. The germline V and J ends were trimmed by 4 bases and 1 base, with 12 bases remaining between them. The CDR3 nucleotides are TGTGCCAGCAGCAGTCCTTCCCGGTCCTACAATGAGCAGTTCTTC. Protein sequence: CASSSPSRSYNEQFF.